One T cell receptor beta chain is described in this entry. The source of the sample is a study of blood T cell repertoires in COVID-19. Study in general: Samples representing acute and convalescent COVID-19 were sourced from the United States, Italy and Spain. PBMCs, B-cell-depleted T cells, or T cells provided the cDNA or gDNA that made up the material.

The germline V and J ends were trimmed by 4 bases and 1 base, with 16 bases remaining between them. Germline assignment: CDR1 MGHRA and CDR2 YSYEKL. The CDR3 extends over 16 amino acids. In the original processing: Researchers report that nucleated cell counts were estimated from reference gene primer amplification. The table came from immunoSEQ multiplex PCR; TCRdb's copy has only in-frame clones and leaves some out. V, J and clone size are those of that table, while D and trimming were read from the DNA. The sample carries more than 130,000 clones, around nine tenths recorded once. The receptor comes from a man aged 50-60 years with active or convalescent COVID-19. Sequencing used peripheral blood. The chain recombines TRBV4-1 with TRBJ2-5, with D tentatively TRBD1 (5 bases). CDR3: CASSLQSPGPQETQYF. Written as DNA, the CDR3 is TGCGCCAGCAGCCTTCAAAGCCCAGGGCCCCAAGAGACCCAGTACTTC.